The 31 T cell receptor beta chains given below trace back to one sample, sequenced in a study of PD-1 blockade in classical Hodgkin lymphoma. All patients relapsed after autologous stem cell transplantation, and brentuximab vedotin exposure varied. Measured with immunoSEQ multiplex PCR; TCRdb has only the in-frame clones, and not every one. The repertoire consists of fewer than 55,000 clones, with about 90% occurring once and the leading ten covering just over 9%. The sample here was peripheral blood mononuclear cells (PBMCs), taken at baseline. These receptor sequences come from a human donor with classical Hodgkin lymphoma.

This chain joins TRBV7-9 and TRBJ2-5; TRBD2 matches at 8 bases. The CDR3 loop spans 15 amino acids. Trimming cost V 2 bases and J 5 bases; bases outside gene matches: 7. Looked up from germline, CDR1 is SEHNR and CDR2 is FQNEAQ (reference sequence). The CDR3 DNA follows: TGTGCCAGCAGCTTATGGGTAGCGGGGCTGGAGACCCAGTACTTC. Protein: CASSLWVAGLETQYF.

This clone has just a few counts. V and J are TRBV5-1 and TRBJ1-3, with 9 bases that match TRBD1. From germline, CDR1 is SGHRS and CDR2 YFSETQ. The CDR3 length is 15 residues. V trimming: 3 bases; J trimming: 0 bases; junction bases outside the gene matches: 1. CDR3 DNA: TGCGCCAGCAGCTGGACAGGGGTCTCTGGAAACACCATATATTTT. Translation gives CASSWTGVSGNTIYF.

The chain employs TRBV27 and TRBJ2-1; tentatively, D is TRBD2 (6 bases). V was clipped by 8 bases and J by 6 bases, with 14 bases between them. The CDR3 is 13 residues long. CDR1 is MNHEY, CDR2 SMNVEV, per germline (reference sequence). As DNA, the CDR3 is TGTGCCAGCGGGCGGGATGTCGGCAATGAGCAGTTCTTC. The encoded protein is CASGRDVGNEQFF.

This sequence joins TRBV6-1 and TRBJ2-7; D unresolved. Trimming removed 3 bases at V and 0 bases at J, with 9 bases between. The CDR3 spans 14 residues. The germline V gene has CDR1 MNHNS and CDR2 SASEGT. The CDR3 nucleotides are TGTGCCAGCAGTGATGGAGCTAACTCCTACGAGCAGTACTTC. It translates to CASSDGANSYEQYF.

This clone showed up just once. The V and J genes are TRBV7-2 and TRBJ2-7, with D unresolved. Germline lookup yields CDR1 SGHTA and CDR2 FQGNSA. Trimming took off 4 bases at V and 0 bases at J, with 10 bases between the two ends. CDR3 length: 14 amino acids. The CDR3 sequence: CASSSALHSYEQYF. For the CDR3, the DNA is TGTGCCAGCAGCTCCGCGCTTCACTCCTACGAGCAGTACTTC.

V is TRBV27 and J is TRBJ1-6, with D maybe TRBD1 (5 bases). This CDR3 has 13 amino acids. Trimming removed 7 bases from V and 6 bases from J, with 10 bases in between. Per the germline V gene, CDR1 is MNHEY and CDR2 is SMNVEV (reference sequence). Here the CDR3 DNA reads TGTGCCAGCACTGGGGACCTTAATTCACCCCTCCACTTT. Its protein product is CASTGDLNSPLHF.

This chain uses TRBV7-9 with TRBJ2-1; possibly TRBD2 for D (6 bases). The length of the CDR3 is 16 residues. V lost 1 base and J 5 bases, leaving 15 bases between the germline ends. In germline, CDR1 is SEHNR, CDR2 FQNEAQ (reference sequence). This chain's CDR3 is CASSLGYGTRNNEQFF. For the CDR3, the DNA is TGTGCCAGCAGCTTAGGATATGGGACTCGGAACAATGAGCAGTTCTTC.

The CDR3 protein is CASSPGTGAMNTEAFF. CDR3 bases: TGTGCCAGCAGCCCAGGGACAGGGGCTATGAACACTGAAGCTTTCTTT. The chain links TRBV7-8 to TRBJ1-1; 10 nucleotides match TRBD1. V trimming: 5 bases; J trimming: 0 bases; junction bases outside the gene matches: 6. Germline V lookup: CDR1 SGHVS, CDR2 FQNEAQ. The CDR3 runs to 16 residues.

The chain links TRBV15 to TRBJ2-7; tentatively, D is TRBD2 (5 bases). This CDR3 has 13 amino acids. Trimming pared 8 bases from V and 6 bases from J, leaving 17 bases between. The germline gives CDR1 LNHNV, CDR2 YYDKDF (reference sequence). DNA of the CDR3: TGTGCCACCGTCCGGGAACCCCGTCCCGAGCAGTACTTC. Its protein is CATVREPRPEQYF.

The genes are TRBV6-1 and TRBJ1-2, with D maybe TRBD1 (6 bases). Germline-derived CDR1 and CDR2 are MNHNS and SASEGT. Trimming removed 1 base from V and 7 bases from J, with 13 bases in between. This CDR3 spans 14 amino acids. DNA for the CDR3: TGTGCCAGCAGTGAAGTTGGGGGCGCGGGTGGCTACACCTTC. It is translated as CASSEVGGAGGYTF.

The chain uses TRBV4-1 and TRBJ2-5; D remains unclear. The V gene lost 6 bases and the J gene lost 3 bases, with 17 bases spanning the gap. CDR3 length: 15 residues. The germline V gene has CDR1 MGHRA and CDR2 YSYEKL. In nucleotides, the CDR3 is TGCGCCAGCAGGAATCCCCTGGGTTTAAAAGAGACCCAGTACTTC. It yields the protein CASRNPLGLKETQYF.

The chain carries TRBV5-6 and TRBJ2-2, with 13 nucleotides matching TRBD2. This CDR3 contains 19 residues. V was pared by 0 bases and J by 7 bases, with 12 bases of the junction left unmatched. Germline assignment: CDR1 SGHDT and CDR2 YYEEEE. CDR3 bases: TGTGCCAGCAGCTTGGGACTAGCGGGAGGTCCCCCTAGTGGCGGGGAGCTGTTTTTT. It specifies CASSLGLAGGPPSGGELFF.

This chain joins TRBV9 and TRBJ2-7; 10 nucleotides line up with TRBD2. This CDR3 has 17 amino acids. V shed 0 bases, J shed 6 bases, and the junction held 12 bases outside the gene matches. Germline-derived CDR1 and CDR2 are SGDLS and YYNGEE. The CDR3 region is CASSVDPLAGARGEQYF. The CDR3, as DNA: TGTGCCAGCAGCGTAGACCCTCTAGCGGGGGCCCGCGGCGAGCAGTACTTC.

This sequence joins TRBV19 and TRBJ2-3; the D gene is possibly TRBD2 (5 bases). Germline loops: CDR1 LNHDA, CDR2 SQIVND (reference sequence). The CDR3 has 14 amino acids. Trimming removed 2 bases from V and 5 bases from J, with 11 bases in between. CDR3 DNA: TGTGCCAGTAGTATACGGGCGGAGGTAGATACGCAGTATTTT. The encoded protein is CASSIRAEVDTQYF.

The genes are TRBV9 and TRBJ1-2; D uncertain. Trimming shortened V by 4 bases and J by 4 bases, and 20 bases separated the two germline ends. This CDR3 contains 16 residues. Germline CDR1 is SGDLS and CDR2 is YYNGEE. The CDR3 DNA reads as TGTGCCAGCAGCCTCGGGAGAGTCCCTGACTCCTATGGCTACACCTTC. Protein: CASSLGRVPDSYGYTF.

The J gene is TRBJ2-7, the V gene TRBV4-1; 7 nucleotides match TRBD1. The junction had 3 bases not matched to a gene; V was cut back by 1 base and J by 3 bases. The germline V gene encodes CDR1 MGHRA and CDR2 YSYEKL. This CDR3 is built from 14 residues. The CDR3 nucleotides read TGCGCCAGCAGCCAAGTGGCAGGGGGCTACGAGCAGTACTTC. It yields the protein CASSQVAGGYEQYF.

The J gene is TRBJ1-4, the V gene TRBV6-5; the D is unclear. Trimming removed 6 bases from V and 7 bases from J, with 15 bases in between. In germline, CDR1 is MNHEY, CDR2 SVGAGI. The CDR3 sequence is 14 residues long. DNA for the CDR3: TGTGCCAGCAGGCCTTGGACGGGAAGTGAAAAACTGTTTTTT. Translation gives CASRPWTGSEKLFF.

V and J are TRBV6-5 and TRBJ2-2; 7 nucleotides align to TRBD1. Germline-derived CDR1 and CDR2 are MNHEY and SVGAGI. With V trimmed by 0 bases and J by 4 bases, 2 bases remained unmatched. The CDR3 is 15 amino acids. The CDR3 nucleotides read TGTGCCAGCAGTTACTCGACAGGGCCCACCGGGGAGCTGTTTTTT. This codes for CASSYSTGPTGELFF.

CDR3 sequence: CASSVGPTGDEAFF. The DNA of the CDR3 is TGTGCCAGCAGCGTAGGCCCGACAGGGGATGAAGCTTTCTTT. The rearrangement links TRBV9 to TRBJ1-1, with 8 nucleotides matching TRBD1. V dropped 0 bases and J dropped 7; count of bases not matched to a gene: 5. This CDR3 spans 14 amino acids. Per the germline V gene, CDR1 is SGDLS and CDR2 is YYNGEE.

This rearrangement joins TRBV5-8 to TRBJ1-3, with D uncertain. The CDR3 runs 15 residues. V was shortened by 0 bases and J by 0 bases, with 7 bases between the two germline ends. Looked up from germline, CDR1 is SGHTS and CDR2 is YDEGEE. CDR3 nucleotide sequence: TGTGCCAGCAGCTTGGAGGTGGCCTCTGGAAACACCATATATTTT. Translation: CASSLEVASGNTIYF.

This chain connects TRBV15 to TRBJ2-7; weak D call: TRBD2 (6 bases). There are 15 residues in the CDR3. CDR1 LNHNV and CDR2 YYDKDF come from the germline V gene (reference sequence). With 5 bases removed from V and 2 bases from J, the gap between germline ends came to 16 bases. DNA for the CDR3: TGTGCCACCAGCTCTGAGTTGGAGGGTCCCTACGAGCAGTACTTC. Translating it yields CATSSELEGPYEQYF.

The chain has TRBV7-9 and TRBJ1-5, with D possibly TRBD1 on 5 matching bases. Germline V CDR1 and CDR2: SEHNR, FQNEAQ (reference sequence). This CDR3 contains 14 residues. V lost 6 bases and J lost 0, with 9 bases in between. The CDR3 coding sequence is TGTGCCAGCAGATCCGACAGTAGCAATCAGCCCCAGCATTTT. Protein product: CASRSDSSNQPQHF. Combining the CDR3 with reference TRBV7-9 and TRBJ1-5 gives the whole variable domain DTGVSQNPRHKITKRGQNVTFRCDPISEHNRLYWYRQTLGQGPEFLTYFQNEAQLEKSRLLSDRFSAERPKGSFSTLEIQRTEQGDSAMYLCASRSDSSNQPQHFGDGTRLSIL.

The rearrangement links TRBV10-2 to TRBJ2-7; 10 nucleotides match TRBD1. This CDR3 is built from 14 residues. Trimming at V came to 10 bases and at J to 0 bases, leaving 6 bases not matched to a gene. Germline CDR1 is WSHSY and CDR2 is SAAADI. The CDR3 bases are TGCGCCACCGAGGACAGGGGGGACTCCTACGAGCAGTACTTC. This encodes CATEDRGDSYEQYF.

The genes are TRBV28 and TRBJ2-7; weak D call: TRBD2 (5 bases). V dropped 3 bases and J dropped 1 base, with 16 bases sitting between them. The CDR3 is made up of 16 amino acids. Germline values: CDR1 MDHEN, CDR2 SYDVKM. The CDR3 loop is CASSFRGTAPSYEQYF. The CDR3 DNA reads TGTGCCAGCAGTTTCCGGGGAACAGCTCCATCCTACGAGCAGTACTTC.

The chain is built from TRBV9 and TRBJ2-7; tentatively, D is TRBD1 (6 bases). The CDR3 runs 14 residues. From germline, CDR1 is SGDLS and CDR2 YYNGEE. Trimming took 5 bases from V and 5 from J, leaving 17 bases between them. CDR3 sequence: CASSDGQYLHEQYF. For the CDR3, the DNA is TGTGCCAGCAGTGACGGACAGTACCTTCACGAGCAGTACTTC.

The V call is TRBV7-3, the J call TRBJ1-2, with D possibly being TRBD1 (5 bases). Germline loops: CDR1 SGHTA, CDR2 FQGTGA. The ends were cut back, 0 bases at V and 5 bases at J, with 13 bases in the middle. The CDR3 extends over 15 amino acids. The CDR3 loop reads CASSLTGTEMYGYTF. The DNA of the CDR3 is TGTGCCAGCAGCTTAACCGGGACGGAAATGTATGGCTACACCTTC.

Written as DNA, the CDR3 is TGTGCCAGCAGTCCCACTAGCGGGGTCTCCTACAATGAGCAGTTCTTC. This codes for CASSPTSGVSYNEQFF. The chain has TRBV28 and TRBJ2-1, with TRBD2 matching 10 bases. V gave up 5 bases and J gave up 0 bases; unmatched junction bases: 4. Germline-derived CDR1 and CDR2 are MDHEN and SYDVKM. This CDR3 contains 16 residues.

The rearrangement joins TRBV28 to TRBJ2-7; D possibly corresponds to TRBD2 (6 bases). The CDR3 totals 14 residues. Trimming cost V 3 bases and J 5 bases, with 14 bases left between them. Germline V gives CDR1 MDHEN, CDR2 SYDVKM. CDR3 protein: CASSFGGAGNEQYF. The CDR3, as DNA: TGTGCCAGCAGTTTTGGAGGGGCCGGGAACGAGCAGTACTTC.

The gene calls are TRBV2 and TRBJ2-4, with no clear D. The CDR3 is made up of 16 amino acids. V lost 7 bases, J lost 1 base, and 17 bases lay in between. Germline lookup yields CDR1 SNHLY and CDR2 FYNNEI. The CDR3 loop reads CASNQGVYLAKNIQYF. The CDR3 DNA reads as TGTGCCAGCAACCAAGGCGTGTATTTGGCCAAAAACATTCAGTACTTC.

As for this clone: Other DNA sequences of this sample code for an identical CDR3. This rearrangement joins TRBV27 to TRBJ2-7, with TRBD1 matching 9 bases. The CDR3 loop spans 14 amino acids. Unmatched junction bases numbered 6, after V lost 6 bases and J lost 3 bases. Germline V CDR1 and CDR2: MNHEY, SMNVEV (reference sequence). The CDR3 coding sequence is TGTGCCAGCAGCCTACAGGGGGCGAACTACGAGCAGTACTTC. It specifies CASSLQGANYEQYF.

The genes are TRBV27 and TRBJ1-5; no clear D gene. The V end lost 0 bases, the J end lost 1 base, and 7 bases lay between the germline ends. The CDR3 sequence is 15 residues long. Germline CDR1 reads MNHEY; CDR2 reads SMNVEV (reference sequence). CDR3 sequence (DNA): TGTGCCAGCAGTTTATCGGGAAGGAGCAATCAGCCCCAGCATTTT. This codes for CASSLSGRSNQPQHF.